Sequencing of this T cell receptor (beta chain) was carried out in a study of metastatic and nonmetastatic thyroid tumors (TCRdb year 2020). A note on the overall study: For patients with malignant and with benign thyroid disease, the researchers compared repertoires between peripheral blood samples and tumor or nodule tissue samples. Study-level results and caveats: TCR beta diversity was reported as significantly higher in malignant tumors than in benign nodules, in both blood and tumor samples.

Taken from cysteine to phenylalanine, the CDR3 has 13 residues. CDR3 DNA only is kept here, 39 bases in frame from base 1. V loses 6 bases, J loses 3 bases, and the germline ends lie 10 bases apart. The CDR1 and CDR2 encoded by the germline V gene are MNHNS and SASEGT. Libraries were constructed by PCR. Instrument used: Illumina HiSeq 4000. High-throughput sequencing was used to profile the TCR beta-chain CDR3 region of each patient. The published analysis was carried out like this. Drawing on CDR3 differences between clinicopathological groups, the researchers built a classifier meant to tell apart patients with distant-metastatic papillary thyroid cancer. The Shannon index was used to assess repertoire diversity, and the Morisita-Horn index was used to assess tumor-blood repertoire similarity. TCRdb ran its own pipeline on the public reads, namely fastp trimming at Q25 and MiXCR clone calling, and kept in-frame beta chains. These V and J calls derive from TCRdb rather than the authors' analysis. The sample table records 25,000 to 30,000 clones; approximately 3.7% of these occur just once. The ten largest account for under 4% of the sample.

Before undergoing thyroid surgery, none of the patients had been given any kind of treatment. Patient clinical samples collected from the early 2010s to the late 2010s were retrospectively analysed using T-cell receptor beta sequencing. Compared with the rest of its sample, this clone is medium-sized (0.01 to 0.1%). Its antigen is still unknown. Qualities for individual bases were not recorded, and no much larger clone is one base off. Sequencing was done on a sample of blood. This sequence originates from a male donor with papillary thyroid cancer or a benign thyroid nodule (not recorded which). Some clones in this sample may be carry-over from other donors' samples. The sequence is built from TRBV6-1 and TRBJ2-3, and perhaps TRBD1 as D gene, on 5 matching bases. CDR3 loop: CASRKTATDTQYF. Read as DNA, the sequence is TGTGCCAGCAGAAAGACAGCAACAGATACGCAGTATTTT.